Following are 5 T cell receptor beta chains from one sample sequenced in a study of cytomegalovirus exposure and HLA in healthy donors. With 60 Vbeta and 13 Jbeta primers, the PCR was carried out. Produced via immunoSEQ multiplex PCR; TCRdb's table is partial and in-frame only. The data show about 150,000 clones, approximately 80% seen once. Specimen: PBMCs. Receptors originate from a woman in her thirties or forties in good health and CMV-seropositive.

The rearrangement uses TRBV5-5 and TRBJ2-1, with D maybe TRBD2 (6 bases). CDR3 length equals 15 residues. Trimming removed 0 bases from V and 4 bases from J, with 11 bases in between. Germline CDR1 is SGHKS and CDR2 is YYEKEE (reference sequence). The CDR3: CASSLVGLGYNEQFF. CDR3 nucleotide sequence: TGTGCCAGCAGCTTGGTGGGACTGGGATACAATGAGCAGTTCTTC.

This rearrangement joins TRBV5-8 to TRBJ1-5; 8 bases match TRBD1. There are 16 residues in the CDR3. Trimming at V came to 1 base and at J to 2 bases, leaving 5 bases not matched to a gene. Germline values: CDR1 SGHTS, CDR2 YDEGEE. The DNA for the CDR3 is TGTGCCAGCAGCTTGAACAGGGGGAAAGGCAATCAGCCCCAGCATTTT. It is translated as CASSLNRGKGNQPQHF.

The chain has TRBV29-1 and TRBJ2-3, with a tentative D call TRBD1 (5 bases). There are 17 residues in the CDR3. The germline V gene has CDR1 SQVTM and CDR2 ANQGSEA. Trimming removed 2 bases at V and 4 bases at J, with 22 bases between. The DNA for the CDR3 is TGCAGCGTTGAAATACGAAGACTTTCCCAGGGTGCAGATACGCAGTATTTT. It codes for CSVEIRRLSQGADTQYF.

The chain employs TRBV6-5 and TRBJ2-5; 13 nucleotides agree with TRBD2. In germline, CDR1 is MNHEY, CDR2 SVGAGI. The CDR3 extends over 15 amino acids. Trimming took 5 bases from V and 1 from J; bases not matched to a gene: 1. Here the CDR3 DNA reads TGTGCCAGCAGTCGGACTAGCGGGGGCCAAGAGACCCAGTACTTC. This codes for CASSRTSGGQETQYF.

The chain has TRBV6-6 and TRBJ2-5; perhaps TRBD2 as D (6 bases). The J call could be wrong; TRBJ2-7 is a better fit for the DNA end. The germline V gene encodes CDR1 MNHNY and CDR2 SVGAGI (reference sequence). This CDR3 spans 16 amino acids. The CDR3 DNA is TGTGCCAGCAGCCCATCCTTTAGCGGAGGGACCTACGAGCAGTACTTC. Protein: CASSPSFSGGTYEQYF.